Described below is a single TCR beta chain sequence and its context. The antigen it binds to is not known. Base-call qualities are not available, and no considerably larger clone is one nucleotide away. The sample comes from a study of cytomegalovirus exposure and HLA in healthy donors (dated by TCRdb to 2016 to 2017). At the level of the whole study: The 550 to 750 repertoires of the first cohort and the roughly 120 validation repertoires were produced on the same platform, according to a later analysis. The study was designed to test whether signatures of past pathogen exposure could be identified by cataloging public T cell receptors. Along with the roughly 710-subject first cohort, a separate validation cohort of approximately 110 different subjects was used. To predict cytomegalovirus infection status, the study combined high-throughput TCR immunosequencing, statistical association of individual TCRs with disease status, and machine learning.

To prepare the library, the immunoSEQ multiplex PCR assay was applied. The original pipeline was this. A statistical classification framework was built to diagnose cytomegalovirus status from the catalog of TCR beta chain sequences. The immuneACCESS repertoire file appears here via TCRdb, limited to in-frame rearrangements. These files lack a portion of the clones; in checked studies, under half of the deficit traces to unresolved V genes, and the cause of the others is not known. Clone size and V and J calls were adopted from that table, with D and trimming inferred from the DNA. The sample contains tens of thousands of clones, about 96% of them found a single time. Together, the top ten hold 0.6% to 0.85% of the sample. Separate from the approximately 670-subject first cohort, the validation cohort of 90 to 150 subjects was the group to which the donors belonged. At the junction V is shortened by 7 bases and J by 6 bases; bases outside the gene matches: 16. Per the germline V gene, SQVTM is the CDR1 and ANQGSEA is the CDR2. The cysteine opens and the phenylalanine closes a CDR3 of 15 amino acids. The entry retains the CDR3 DNA only, 45 bases that are in frame from base 1.

Findings and caveats that apply to the study as a whole: In a later analysis, TCRs clustered in the first cohort were found to also tend to co-occur in the roughly 130 validation repertoires, with about 94% of cluster scores above 0. While some public TCRs were present in many individuals, most TCR sequences turned up only very rarely across donors. The authors suggested that the approach could potentially be generalized to other disease states and immunological phenotypes. The study gave a list of roughly 150 TCR beta chains associated with cytomegalovirus. The classifier was reported to diagnose cytomegalovirus status with high specificity and sensitivity in both the original and validation cohorts. Three of the identified cytomegalovirus-associated TCR beta chains were confirmed in vitro to be specific for cytomegalovirus antigens. All 120 or so repertoires were used to score co-occurrence in the validation cohort in a later analysis, because that analysis had no HLA typing for the cohort.

This receptor chain uses TRBV29-1 and TRBJ1-1, and 8 junction bases match TRBD1. The receptor's source is a man aged 18 to 30 in good health and CMV-seronegative. What was sequenced was PBMCs. CDR3 loop: CSGGTRQGRAPEAFF. The sequenced DNA is TGCAGCGGTGGTACGCGACAGGGGCGAGCGCCTGAAGCTTTCTTT.